This T cell receptor beta chain is drawn from a study of blood T cells in healthy people across ages. The study, taken as a whole, reports: Strong correlation was found linking TCR beta diversity to naive T cell percentage.

With a J-beta primer mix and a sample-barcoded 5' primer, a second PCR ran roughly 6 to 11 cycles. TCRdb re-called the 5' RACE reads through MiXCR, storing one row per CDR3 protein. The sample consists of 1,300,000 or so distinct CDR3 sequences, approximately 60% of them appearing once. This CDR3 contains 14 residues. Germline V gene sequence: CDR1 MGHRA, CDR2 YSYEKL. This clonotype has just a few counts. Its target is not known. The sequence was collected from a young man in good health. Specimen: blood. This chain links TRBV4-1 with TRBJ2-5; TRBD1 matches 8 bases. The end of the DNA fits TRBJ2-7 better, so the J call may be wrong. In nucleotides, the CDR3 is TGCGCCAGCAGCCCCGAGACAGGGGCCAACGAGCAGTACTTC. As protein: CASSPETGANEQYF.